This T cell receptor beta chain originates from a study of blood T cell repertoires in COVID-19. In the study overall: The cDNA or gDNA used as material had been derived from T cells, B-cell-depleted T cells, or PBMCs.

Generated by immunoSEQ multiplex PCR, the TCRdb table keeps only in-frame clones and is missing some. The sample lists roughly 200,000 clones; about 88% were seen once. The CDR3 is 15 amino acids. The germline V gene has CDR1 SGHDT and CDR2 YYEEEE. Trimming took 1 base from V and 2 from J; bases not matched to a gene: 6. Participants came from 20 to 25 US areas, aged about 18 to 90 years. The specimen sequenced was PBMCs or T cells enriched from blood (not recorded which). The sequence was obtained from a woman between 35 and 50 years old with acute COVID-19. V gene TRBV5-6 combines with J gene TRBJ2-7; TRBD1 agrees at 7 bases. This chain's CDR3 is CASSLWVRGTYEQYF. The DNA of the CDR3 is TGTGCCAGCAGCTTGTGGGTCAGGGGGACCTACGAGCAGTACTTC.